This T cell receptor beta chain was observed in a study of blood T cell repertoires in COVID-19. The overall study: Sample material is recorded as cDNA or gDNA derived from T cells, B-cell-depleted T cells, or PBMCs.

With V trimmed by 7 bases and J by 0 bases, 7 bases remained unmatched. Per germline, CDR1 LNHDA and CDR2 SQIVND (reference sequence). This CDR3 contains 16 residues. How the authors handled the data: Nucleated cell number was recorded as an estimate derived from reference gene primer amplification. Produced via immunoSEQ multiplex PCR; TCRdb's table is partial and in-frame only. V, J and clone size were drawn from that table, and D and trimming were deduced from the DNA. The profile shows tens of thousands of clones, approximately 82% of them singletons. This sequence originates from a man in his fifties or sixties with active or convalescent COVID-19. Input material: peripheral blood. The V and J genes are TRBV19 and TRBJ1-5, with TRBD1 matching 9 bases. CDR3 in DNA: TGTGCCAGTACCACCACAGGGGGCCATAGCAATCAGCCCCAGCATTTT. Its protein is CASTTTGGHSNQPQHF.